Reported below is one TCR beta chain. Antigen unknown. The CDR3 end lies 3 residues beyond the end of the read and is filled in from the germline J gene. Mixed chimerism was transient after nonmyeloablative marrow transplants from related graft donors. This entry belongs to a study of Tregs in tolerant kidney transplant recipients. Produced via immunoSEQ multiplex PCR; TCRdb's table is partial and in-frame only. The sample table includes around 10,000 clones. Germline CDR1 reads DFQATT; CDR2 reads SNEGSKA (reference sequence). The CDR3 extends over 13 amino acids. Trimming took 3 bases from V and 6 from J; bases not matched to a gene: 5. Broader study findings: No direct test of biological reproducibility was done here. Tregs expanded with activated donor B cells seemed most donor-specific. Findings come from small patient numbers and require larger validation.

This TCR was sampled from a human patient who received a combined kidney and bone marrow transplant. Some T cells may be provided by the graft donor. This sample comprised CD8+ T cells from blood (PBMCs), obtained 24 months after the transplant. The gene calls are TRBV20-1 and TRBJ2-1, with 7 bases identical to TRBD2. This CDR3 reads CSARRRETNEQFF. CDR3 DNA, as far as it was read: TGCAGTGCTAGGCGGCGGGAGACCAATGAG.